This passage covers 5 T cell receptor beta chains from one sample sequenced in a study of a mutant IDH1 vaccine in newly diagnosed glioma. The time point here: baseline, week 1 (first vaccination visit). Indicated treatment: pre-vaccination baseline after standard-of-care therapy. Produced via immunoSEQ multiplex PCR; TCRdb's table is partial and in-frame only. Here the sample spans 70,000 or so clones, around 80% being singletons. The material was peripheral blood mononuclear cells (PBMCs), obtained from a glioma patient treated with radiotherapy, temozolomide or both. These receptors originate from a woman under 30 with glioma. Some clones in this sample may be carry-over from other donors' samples.

This chain links TRBV10-3 with TRBJ1-3, with TRBD1 identical over 7 bases. The CDR3 spans 14 residues. Germline assignment: CDR1 ENHRY and CDR2 SYGVKD. With 6 bases clipped from V and 1 base from J, the junction kept 3 bases outside the gene matches. This chain's CDR3 is CAIRTGESGNTIYF. CDR3 nucleotides: TGTGCCATCAGAACAGGGGAGTCTGGAAACACCATATATTTT.

The chain links TRBV6-6 to TRBJ2-7; tentatively, D is TRBD1 (6 bases). With 6 bases removed from V and 12 bases from J, the gap between germline ends came to 21 bases. Germline CDR1 is MNHNY and CDR2 is SVGAGI (reference sequence). The CDR3 is made up of 13 amino acids. The CDR3 spells CASSTQGSTVGYF. The CDR3 coding sequence is TGTGCCAGCAGCACACAGGGCTCCACGGTGGGGTACTTC.

The chain combines TRBV5-6 with TRBJ2-6; either TRBD1 or TRBD2 may fit D (5 bases each). The germline V gene encodes CDR1 SGHDT and CDR2 YYEEEE. The CDR3 totals 15 residues. V was shortened by 1 base and J by 2 bases, with 7 bases between the two germline ends. The CDR3 nucleotides read TGTGCCAGCAGCTTGCGAGGGGCTGGGGCCAACGTCCTGACTTTC. It translates to CASSLRGAGANVLTF.

The gene calls are TRBV5-1 and TRBJ2-2; D tentatively fits TRBD1 or TRBD2 (6 bases each). The CDR3 has 17 amino acids. Trimming took off 0 bases at V and 7 bases at J, with 19 bases between the two ends. Germline V gene sequence: CDR1 SGHRS, CDR2 YFSETQ. CDR3 DNA: TGCGCCAGCAGCTTGGGGCCGGGGGCCTTACAAGACGGGGAGCTGTTTTTT. It translates to CASSLGPGALQDGELFF.

J is TRBJ2-3 and V is TRBV5-1; 13 nucleotides match TRBD2. The V gene end was trimmed by 4 bases and the J gene end by 5 bases; junction bases not matched to a gene: 10. Germline lookup yields CDR1 SGHRS and CDR2 YFSETQ. The CDR3 loop spans 17 amino acids. CDR3 region: CASSPSWTSGGGDTQYF. The CDR3 DNA reads TGCGCCAGCAGCCCCTCCTGGACTAGCGGGGGAGGAGATACGCAGTATTTT.